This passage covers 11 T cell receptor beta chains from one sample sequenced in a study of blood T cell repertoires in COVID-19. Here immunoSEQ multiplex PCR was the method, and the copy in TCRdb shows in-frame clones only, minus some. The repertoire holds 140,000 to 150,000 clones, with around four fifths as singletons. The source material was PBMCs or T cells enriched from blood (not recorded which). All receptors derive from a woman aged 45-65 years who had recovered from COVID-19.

The CDR3 sequence is CASSFRTDTQYF. As DNA, the CDR3 is TGTGCCAGCAGTTTTCGGACAGATACGCAGTATTTT. V gene TRBV28 combines with J gene TRBJ2-3; no definite D call. The ends were cut back, 3 bases at V and 3 bases at J, with 4 bases in the middle. CDR1 and CDR2 (germline): MDHEN, SYDVKM. The CDR3 contains 12 residues.

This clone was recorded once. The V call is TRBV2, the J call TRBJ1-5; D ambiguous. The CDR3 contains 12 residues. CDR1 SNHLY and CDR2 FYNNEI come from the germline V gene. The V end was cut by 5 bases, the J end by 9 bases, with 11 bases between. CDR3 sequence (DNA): TGTGCCAGCAGTCTCCCCCGGGGGCCCCAGCATTTT. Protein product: CASSLPRGPQHF.

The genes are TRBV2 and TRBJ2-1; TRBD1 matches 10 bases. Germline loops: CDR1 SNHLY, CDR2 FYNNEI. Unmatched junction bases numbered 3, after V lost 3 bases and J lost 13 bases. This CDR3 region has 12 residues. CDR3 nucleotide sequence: TGTGCCAGCAGTGAGGACAGGGGGGCTCAGTTCTTC. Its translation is CASSEDRGAQFF.

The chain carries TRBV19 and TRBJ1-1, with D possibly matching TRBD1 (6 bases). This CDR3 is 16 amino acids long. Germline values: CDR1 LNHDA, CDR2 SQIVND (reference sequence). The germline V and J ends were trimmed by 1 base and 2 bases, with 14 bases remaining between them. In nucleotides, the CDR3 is TGTGCCAGTAGTATAGGGCAGGGGTGGCCTAACACTGAAGCTTTCTTT. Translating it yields CASSIGQGWPNTEAFF.

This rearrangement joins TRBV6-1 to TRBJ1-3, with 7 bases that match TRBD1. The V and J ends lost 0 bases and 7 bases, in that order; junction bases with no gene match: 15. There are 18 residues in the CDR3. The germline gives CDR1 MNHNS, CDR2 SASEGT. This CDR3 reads CASSEALRGRGNWNTIYF. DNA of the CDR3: TGTGCCAGCAGTGAAGCGCTAAGGGGGCGCGGGAATTGGAACACCATATATTTT.

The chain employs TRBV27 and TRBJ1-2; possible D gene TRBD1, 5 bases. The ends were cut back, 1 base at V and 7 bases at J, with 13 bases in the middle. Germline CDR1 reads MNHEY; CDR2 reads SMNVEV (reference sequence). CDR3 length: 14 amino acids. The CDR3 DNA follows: TGTGCCAGCAGTTTATACTGGGGCAGGTCTGGCTACACCTTC. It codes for CASSLYWGRSGYTF.

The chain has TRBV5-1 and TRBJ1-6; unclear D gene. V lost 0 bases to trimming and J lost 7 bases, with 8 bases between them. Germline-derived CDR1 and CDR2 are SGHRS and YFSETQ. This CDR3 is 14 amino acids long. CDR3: CASSLVGGNSPLHF. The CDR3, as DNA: TGCGCCAGCAGCTTGGTTGGCGGGAATTCACCCCTCCACTTT. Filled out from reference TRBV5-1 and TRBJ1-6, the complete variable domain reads KAGVTQTPRYLIKTRGQQVTLSCSPISGHRSVSWYQQTPGQGLQFLFEYFSETQRNKGNFPGRFSGRQFSNSRSEMNVSTLELGDSALYLCASSLVGGNSPLHFGNGTRLTVT.

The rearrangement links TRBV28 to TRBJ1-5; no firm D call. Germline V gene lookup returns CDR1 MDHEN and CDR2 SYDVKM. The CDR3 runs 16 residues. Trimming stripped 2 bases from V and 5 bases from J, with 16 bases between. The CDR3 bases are TGTGCCAGCAGTTTAAGCGGATGGCAAATTCATCAGCCCCAGCATTTT. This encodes CASSLSGWQIHQPQHF.

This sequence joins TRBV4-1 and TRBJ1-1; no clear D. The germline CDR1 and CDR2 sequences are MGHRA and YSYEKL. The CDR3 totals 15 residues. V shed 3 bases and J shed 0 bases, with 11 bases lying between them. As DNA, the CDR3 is TGCGCCAGCAGCCAGCCCCCGGGTATGAACACTGAAGCTTTCTTT. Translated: CASSQPPGMNTEAFF.

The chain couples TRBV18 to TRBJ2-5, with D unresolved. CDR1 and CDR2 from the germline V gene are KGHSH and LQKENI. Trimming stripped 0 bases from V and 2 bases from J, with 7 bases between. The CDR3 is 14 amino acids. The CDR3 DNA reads TGTGCCAGCTCACCACCCCAGGTTCAAGAGACCCAGTACTTC. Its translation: CASSPPQVQETQYF. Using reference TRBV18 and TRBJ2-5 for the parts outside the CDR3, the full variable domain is NAGVMQNPRHLVRRRGQEARLRCSPMKGHSHVYWYRQLPEEGLKFMVYLQKENIIDESGMPKERFSAEFPKEGPSILRIQQVVRGDSAAYFCASSPPQVQETQYFGPGTRLLVL.

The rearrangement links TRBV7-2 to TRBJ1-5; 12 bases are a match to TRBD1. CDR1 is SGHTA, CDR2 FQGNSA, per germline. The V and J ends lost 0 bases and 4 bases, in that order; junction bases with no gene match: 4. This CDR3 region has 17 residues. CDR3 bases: TGTGCCAGCAGCTTAGCTGTGGGACAGGGGGCAAATCAGCCCCAGCATTTT. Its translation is CASSLAVGQGANQPQHF.